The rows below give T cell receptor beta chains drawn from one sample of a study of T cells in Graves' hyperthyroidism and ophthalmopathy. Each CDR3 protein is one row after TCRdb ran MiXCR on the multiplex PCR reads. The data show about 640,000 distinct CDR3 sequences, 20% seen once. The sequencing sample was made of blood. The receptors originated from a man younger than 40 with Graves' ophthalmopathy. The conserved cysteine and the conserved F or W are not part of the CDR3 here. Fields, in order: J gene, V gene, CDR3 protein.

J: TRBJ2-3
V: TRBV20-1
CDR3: SASYLTGDAPDSSTDTQY

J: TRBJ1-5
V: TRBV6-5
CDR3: ASSYAGNQPQH

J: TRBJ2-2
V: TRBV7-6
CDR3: ASSLGFGLEINTGELF

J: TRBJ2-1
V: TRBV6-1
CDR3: ASAERGSYNEQF

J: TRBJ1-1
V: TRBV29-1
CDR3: SSQSGGGAF

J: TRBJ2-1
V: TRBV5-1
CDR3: ASSLAQLEQF

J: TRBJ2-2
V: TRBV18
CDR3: ASSRERNTGELF

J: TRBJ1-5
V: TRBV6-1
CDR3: ASSPGTGVNNQPQH

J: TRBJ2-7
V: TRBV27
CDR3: ASSLSGGRGDEQY

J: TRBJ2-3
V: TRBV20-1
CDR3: SAGLTVDTQY